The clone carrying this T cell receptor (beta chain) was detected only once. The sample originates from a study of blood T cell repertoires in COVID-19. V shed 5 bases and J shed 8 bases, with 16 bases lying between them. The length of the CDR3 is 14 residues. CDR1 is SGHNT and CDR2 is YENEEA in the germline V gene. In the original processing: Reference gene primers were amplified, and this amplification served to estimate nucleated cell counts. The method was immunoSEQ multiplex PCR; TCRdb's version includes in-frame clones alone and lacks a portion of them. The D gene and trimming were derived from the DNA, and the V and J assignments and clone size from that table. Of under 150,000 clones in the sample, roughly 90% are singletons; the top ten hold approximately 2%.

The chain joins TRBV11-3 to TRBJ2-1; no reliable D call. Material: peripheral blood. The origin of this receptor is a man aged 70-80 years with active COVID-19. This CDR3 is CASSPQSLSHEQFF. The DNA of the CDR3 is TGTGCCAGCAGCCCACAGAGCTTGTCCCATGAGCAGTTCTTC.